Here is one TCR beta chain with its context. In the study's own analysis: The assay estimated nucleated cells by amplifying reference gene primers. Assay: immunoSEQ multiplex PCR; the TCRdb copy retains only in-frame clones and omits some. Clonal size and the V and J genes are those of that table, whereas D and trimming came from the DNA. Of around 220,000 clones listed, roughly four fifths are singletons. Seattle patients were enrolled while actively infected and followed longitudinally. CDR1 is LGHNA, CDR2 YNFKEQ, per germline. V was clipped by 1 base and J by 1 base, with 19 bases between them. This CDR3 comprises 18 residues. The data were obtained in a study of blood T cell repertoires in COVID-19. Study-level information: COVID-19 samples, acute and convalescent, were from the United States, Italy and Spain. In each case, the material was cDNA or gDNA derived from T cells, B-cell-depleted T cells, or PBMCs.

This chain links TRBV4-2 with TRBJ2-5, with D possibly TRBD2 on 6 matching bases. The specimen sequenced was peripheral blood. This receptor was obtained from an elderly woman with COVID-19, enrolled during active disease. The CDR3 nucleotides are TGTGCCAGCAGCCAAGGGGTCCGGGCTAGCGTACTCCAAGAGACCCAGTACTTC. Translated: CASSQGVRASVLQETQYF.